This T cell receptor (beta chain) was sequenced during a study of T cell changes during pregnancy in multiple sclerosis. The protocol was immunoSEQ multiplex PCR, while the TCRdb copy is restricted to in-frame clones and leaves out a portion. The table lists around 70,000 clones, roughly nine tenths of them singletons. CDR3 length: 14 residues. The V and J ends lost 2 bases and 12 bases respectively, with 17 bases between them. The germline V gene encodes CDR1 SGHDN and CDR2 FVKESK. The TCR was taken from a female donor with multiple sclerosis, enrolled in a pregnancy study. This specimen consisted of peripheral blood, obtained in the second trimester of pregnancy. This rearrangement joins TRBV14 to TRBJ2-1, with D possibly being TRBD1 (6 bases). CDR3 nucleotide sequence: TGTGCCAGCAGCCAATTCCTCGTCGGCAGGGGGCAGTTCTTC. Encoded protein: CASSQFLVGRGQFF. Full variable domain (remainder filled in from reference TRBV14 and TRBJ2-1): EAGVTQFPSHSVIEKGQTVTLRCDPISGHDNLYWYRRVMGKEIKFLLHFVKESKQDESGMPNNRFLAERTGGTYSTLKVQPAELEDSGVYFCASSQFLVGRGQFFGPGTRLTVL.